The clone carrying this T cell receptor beta chain was seen ten or more times. Its specificity is unknown. This specimen belongs to a study of molecular identifiers for immune sequencing clone quantification. Study-wide points: Over 99% of effector molecules, but under 1% in naive cells, were held by clones with more than 20 RNA copies.

TCRdb independently ran MiXCR on the PCR reads; one entry per CDR3 protein. The table includes about 640,000 distinct CDR3 sequences, just under 20% detected once. Between the trimmed V and J ends, which lost 1 base and 3 bases, there was a span of 10 bases. Per germline, CDR1 SGHVS and CDR2 FNYEAQ. There are 14 residues in the CDR3. The sample comprised naive CD8+ T cells from blood, with Jurkat cell RNA spiked in. Subset in this sample: FACS-sorted CD8+CD4-CCR7+CD45RA+ naive T cells. The sequence came from a human donor in good health. Some libraries in this study had Jurkat cell RNA spiked in. The J gene is TRBJ2-7, the V gene TRBV7-6; the D call may be TRBD1 or TRBD2 (6 bases each). DNA for the CDR3: TGTGCCAGCAGCTTAGAGGGGGGCGGCTACGAGCAGTACTTC. It translates to CASSLEGGGYEQYF. The whole variable domain, remainder taken from reference TRBV7-6 and TRBJ2-7, is GAGVSQSPRYKVTKRGQDVALRCDPISGHVSLYWYRQALGQGPEFLTYFNYEAQQDKSGLPNDRFSAERPEGSISTLTIQRTEQRDSAMYRCASSLEGGGYEQYFGPGTRLTVT.